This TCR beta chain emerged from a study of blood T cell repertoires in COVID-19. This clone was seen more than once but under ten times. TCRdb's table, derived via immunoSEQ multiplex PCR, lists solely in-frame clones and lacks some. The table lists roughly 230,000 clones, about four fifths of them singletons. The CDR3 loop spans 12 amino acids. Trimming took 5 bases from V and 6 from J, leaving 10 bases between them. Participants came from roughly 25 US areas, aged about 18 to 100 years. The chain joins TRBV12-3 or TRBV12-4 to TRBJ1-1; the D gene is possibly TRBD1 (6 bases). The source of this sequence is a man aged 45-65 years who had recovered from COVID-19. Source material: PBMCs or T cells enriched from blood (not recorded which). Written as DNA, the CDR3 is TGTGCCAGCAGTAGGGGGAGGGCTGAAGCTTTCTTT. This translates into CASSRGRAEAFF.